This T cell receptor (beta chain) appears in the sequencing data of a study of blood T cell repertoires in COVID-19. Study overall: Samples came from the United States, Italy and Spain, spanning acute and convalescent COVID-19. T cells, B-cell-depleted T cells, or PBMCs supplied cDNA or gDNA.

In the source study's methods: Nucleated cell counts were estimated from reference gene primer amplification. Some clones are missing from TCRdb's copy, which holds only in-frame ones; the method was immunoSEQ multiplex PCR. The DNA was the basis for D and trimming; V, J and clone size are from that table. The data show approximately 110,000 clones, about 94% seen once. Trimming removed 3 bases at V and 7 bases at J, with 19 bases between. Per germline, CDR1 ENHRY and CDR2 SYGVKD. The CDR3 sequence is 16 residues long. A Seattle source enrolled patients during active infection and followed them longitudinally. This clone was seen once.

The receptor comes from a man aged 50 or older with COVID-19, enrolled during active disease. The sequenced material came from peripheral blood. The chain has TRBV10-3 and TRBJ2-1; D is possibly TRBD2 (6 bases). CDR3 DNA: TGTGCCATCAGTGAACGGGCTAGCGTAGAAATGAATGAGCAGTTCTTC. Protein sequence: CAISERASVEMNEQFF.